This TCR beta chain emerged from a study of T cells in Graves' hyperthyroidism and ophthalmopathy. Whole-study results and caveats: Within blood appeared most thyroid clonotypes that had expanded above 0.001. Prediction of ophthalmopathy progression came a median around 7.1 months pre-onset.

TCR beta CDR3 regions were amplified from RNA transcripts. HTBI primers drove first-round RT-PCR of the TCR CDR3. TCRdb called the multiplex PCR reads again in MiXCR, with one record for every CDR3 protein. The sample has over 250,000 distinct CDR3 sequences, about 18% seen once; the top ten hold around 61%. A note on this clonotype: Its target is unknown.

Exclusion criteria comprised uncontrolled infection, other autoimmune disease, pregnancy or lactation. The PBMCs were taken from approximately 11 ml of fresh peripheral blood. This CDR3 region has 13 residues. V was shortened by 2 bases and J by 6 bases, with 10 bases between the two germline ends. Germline V CDR1 and CDR2: MNHNS, SASEGT. This chain joins TRBV6-1 and TRBJ1-1; possible D gene TRBD1, 5 bases. The source of this sequence is a woman aged 60 to 75 with Graves' ophthalmopathy. The source material was blood. CDR3 residues: CASSEWSGPEAFF. CDR3 bases: TGTGCCAGCAGTGAATGGTCGGGGCCTGAAGCTTTCTTT.